The sequence of this T cell receptor (beta chain) was determined in a study of T cells in Graves' hyperthyroidism and ophthalmopathy. Germline values: CDR1 MGHRA, CDR2 YSYEKL. The V end was cut by 6 bases, the J end by 0 bases, with 9 bases between. The CDR3 has 13 amino acids. The TCR beta CDR3 regions underwent amplification using RNA transcripts as the source. The HTBI set primed first-round TCR CDR3 RT-PCR. TCRdb fed the multiplex PCR reads into MiXCR, producing one record per CDR3 protein. The sample records approximately 600,000 distinct CDR3 sequences, roughly 15% being singletons. Specimen: blood. This clonotype was sampled from a woman aged 25-40 years with Graves' hyperthyroidism. The chain employs TRBV4-1 and TRBJ2-7; possibly TRBD1 for D (5 bases). CDR3 sequence: CASRPTGSYEQYF. CDR3 nucleotides: TGCGCCAGCAGACCCACAGGCTCCTACGAGCAGTACTTC.